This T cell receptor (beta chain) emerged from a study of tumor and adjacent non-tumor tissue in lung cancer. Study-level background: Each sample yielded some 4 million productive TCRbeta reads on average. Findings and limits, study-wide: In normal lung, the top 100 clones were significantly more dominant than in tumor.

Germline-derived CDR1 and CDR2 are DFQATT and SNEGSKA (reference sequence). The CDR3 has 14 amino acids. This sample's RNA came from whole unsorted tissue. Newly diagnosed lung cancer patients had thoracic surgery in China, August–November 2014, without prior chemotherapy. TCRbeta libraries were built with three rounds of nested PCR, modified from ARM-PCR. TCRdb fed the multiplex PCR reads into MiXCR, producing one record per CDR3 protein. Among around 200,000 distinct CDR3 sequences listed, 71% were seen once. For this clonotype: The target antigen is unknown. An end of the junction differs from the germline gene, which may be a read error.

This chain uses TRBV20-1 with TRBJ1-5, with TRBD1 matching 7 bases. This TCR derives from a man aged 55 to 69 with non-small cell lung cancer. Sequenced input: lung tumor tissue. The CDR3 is CCAWPGTEGQPQHF. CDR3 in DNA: TGCTGTGCTTGGCCCGGGACAGAGGGCCAGCCCCAGCATTTT.